What follows are 29 T cell receptor beta chains derived from one specimen sequenced in a study of T cells in Graves' hyperthyroidism and ophthalmopathy. What was amplified from RNA transcripts were TCR beta CDR3 regions. The HTBI primer set drove a first-round RT-PCR of the TCR CDR3. TCRdb fed the multiplex PCR reads into MiXCR, producing one record per CDR3 protein. The sample has almost 600,000 distinct CDR3 sequences, about 43% seen once; the top ten hold around 7.7%. The sample consisted of peripheral blood or thyroid tissue (not recorded which). These receptors originate from a woman between 18 and 30 years old with Graves' hyperthyroidism.

This clonotype was counted ten times or more. The chain couples TRBV25-1 to TRBJ2-7; tentatively, D is TRBD1 (5 bases). The V and J ends lost 7 bases and 8 bases respectively, with 12 bases between them. Germline CDR1 reads MGHDK; CDR2 reads SYGVNS. The CDR3 runs to 11 residues. The CDR3 protein is CASTEGDKQYF. In DNA form, the CDR3 reads TGTGCCAGCACCGAAGGGGATAAGCAGTACTTC.

This clonotype occurred many times. J is TRBJ2-5 and V is TRBV7-9; perhaps TRBD1 as D (5 bases). CDR3 size: 13 residues. The germline V gene has CDR1 SEHNR and CDR2 FQNEAQ (reference sequence). The V and J ends lost 2 bases and 3 bases respectively, with 7 bases between them. The CDR3 nucleotides read TGTGCCAGCAGCTTAATCAGGGAAGAGACCCAGTACTTC. It yields the protein CASSLIREETQYF.

The chain combines TRBV20-1 with TRBJ1-4; no definite D call. The CDR3 is 17 amino acids. Germline V gene lookup returns CDR1 DFQATT and CDR2 SNEGSKA (reference sequence). The V gene lost 1 base and the J gene lost 5 bases, with 20 bases spanning the gap. The CDR3 loop is CSARVTSGSGYNEKLFF. The CDR3 coding sequence is TGCAGTGCTAGAGTGACTAGCGGGAGCGGATACAATGAAAAACTGTTTTTT.

The gene calls are TRBV15 and TRBJ1-6, with TRBD1 matching over 9 bases. This CDR3 spans 14 amino acids. The J segment lost 13 bases and the V segment lost 1 base, leaving 5 bases of the junction unmatched. Germline V gives CDR1 LNHNV, CDR2 YYDKDF (reference sequence). CDR3 region: CATSRGQGGSPLHF. The CDR3 coding sequence is TGTGCCACCAGCAGAGGACAGGGGGGATCCCCCCTCCACTTT.

This clonotype came up many times. V usage is TRBV7-2 and J usage is TRBJ1-3; no clear D gene. This CDR3 has 14 residues. From germline, CDR1 is SGHTA and CDR2 FQGNSA. Deletions cut 0 bases from V and 7 bases from J, with 10 bases between. The CDR3 here is CASSLAPGPNTIYF. Here the CDR3 DNA reads TGTGCCAGCAGCTTAGCGCCGGGCCCCAACACCATATATTTT.

A word on this clonotype: A much larger clonotype is one base distant, so this may be a read error. This sequence joins TRBV6-6 and TRBJ1-4; D unresolved. This CDR3 region has 16 residues. Germline V CDR1 and CDR2: MNHNY, SVGAGI (reference sequence). The DNA of the CDR3 is TGTACCAGCAGTGAAGACATGGGGTCAACTAATGAAAAACTGTTTTTT. Amino acid sequence: CTSSEDMGSTNEKLFF.

This clonotype was seen many times. J is TRBJ2-7 and V is TRBV4-2; TRBD2 might be the D (6 bases). Trimming cost V 4 bases and J 3 bases, with 19 bases left between them. From germline, CDR1 is LGHNA and CDR2 YNFKEQ. CDR3 length: 16 residues. CDR3 nucleotides: TGTGCCAGCAGCCGCCCACCCGGGGACTCCCACTACGAGCAGTACTTC. Residues: CASSRPPGDSHYEQYF.

The rearrangement joins TRBV6-4 to TRBJ2-5; 8 bases fit TRBD2. The CDR3 contains 15 residues. Losses at the gene ends were 5 bases for V and 6 bases for J; bases not matched to a gene: 11. CDR1 is MRHNA, CDR2 SNTAGT, per germline. The CDR3: CASSPLSGESKTQYF. For the CDR3, the DNA is TGTGCCAGCAGTCCCCTTAGCGGGGAGTCCAAGACCCAGTACTTC.

On this clonotype: Possible read error: a much larger clone is one base away. The conserved phenylalanine or tryptophan normally closing the CDR3 is absent here, so this likely arose from a read error. The chain has TRBV12-3 or TRBV12-4 and TRBJ1-5, with TRBD1 matching over 8 bases. J lost 7 bases, V lost 4 bases, and 12 bases had no gene match. The CDR3 runs to 16 residues. This chain's CDR3 is CASSSIGRGHGQPQHS. CDR3 DNA: TGTGCCAGCAGTTCAATTGGCAGGGGGCACGGCCAGCCCCAGCATTCT.

At least ten counts were recorded for this clonotype. J is TRBJ1-5 and V is TRBV2, with 11 bases lining up with TRBD1. The length of the CDR3 is 16 residues. The J segment lost 3 bases and the V segment lost 4 bases, leaving 5 bases of the junction unmatched. Germline assignment: CDR1 SNHLY and CDR2 FYNNEI. Here the CDR3 DNA reads TGTGCCAGCAGTGGGACAGGGGGCGCGGCCAATCAGCCCCAGCATTTT. Translated: CASSGTGGAANQPQHF.

The rearrangement joins TRBV5-1 to TRBJ1-6, with D perhaps TRBD1 (5 bases). Trimming removed 3 bases from V and 9 bases from J, with 16 bases in between. The germline V gene encodes CDR1 SGHRS and CDR2 YFSETQ. This CDR3 region has 15 residues. CDR3 sequence: CASSWDPGLRSPLHF. CDR3 in DNA: TGCGCCAGCAGCTGGGACCCGGGGCTGCGTTCACCCCTCCACTTT. Looking up the rest from reference TRBV5-1 and TRBJ1-6 gives the full variable domain: KAGVTQTPRYLIKTRGQQVTLSCSPISGHRSVSWYQQTPGQGLQFLFEYFSETQRNKGNFPGRFSGRQFSNSRSEMNVSTLELGDSALYLCASSWDPGLRSPLHFGNGTRLTVT.

This clonotype has just a few counts. The CDR3 here is CASSLRGRGYTF. The CDR3, as DNA: TGTGCCAGCAGTTTACGAGGGAGGGGCTACACCTTC. J is TRBJ1-2 and V is TRBV27, with D hard to call. There are 12 residues in the CDR3. CDR1 is MNHEY, CDR2 SMNVEV, per germline (reference sequence). V lost 2 bases and J 8 bases, leaving 9 bases between the germline ends.

The chain recombines TRBV10-3 with TRBJ2-2, with D possibly called TRBD1 or TRBD2 (6 bases each). Germline CDR1 and CDR2: ENHRY and SYGVKD. The CDR3 runs to 13 residues. The germline V and J ends were trimmed by 11 bases and 2 bases, with 12 bases remaining between them. The CDR3 DNA sequence: TGTGCCGTAGGGGGGCGAAACACCGGGGAGCTGTTTTTT. Its translation: CAVGGRNTGELFF.

The genes are TRBV2 and TRBJ2-7; 7 nucleotides align to TRBD1. Germline CDR1 and CDR2: SNHLY and FYNNEI. The CDR3 loop spans 16 amino acids. In nucleotides, the CDR3 is TGTGCTAGAGGGGTACCAGGGACAGAGCAACTCTACGAGCAGTACTTC. Its protein is CARGVPGTEQLYEQYF. The whole variable domain, filled in from reference TRBV2 and TRBJ2-7, reads EPEVTQTPSHQVTQMGQEVILRCVPISNHLYFYWYRQILGQKVEFLVSFYNNEISEKSEIFDDQFSVERPDGSNFTLKIRSTKLEDSAMYFCARGVPGTEQLYEQYFGPGTRLTVT.

The chain links TRBV4-2 to TRBJ1-2; TRBD1 is a possible D gene (6 bases). Germline loops: CDR1 LGHNA, CDR2 YNFKEQ. The CDR3 extends over 15 amino acids. V dropped 8 bases and J dropped 0 bases, with 16 bases sitting between them. CDR3 nucleotides: TGTGCCAGCTCACCAAGGGGGGGCCCTAACTATGGCTACACCTTC. The encoded protein is CASSPRGGPNYGYTF.

CDR3 region: CASRPKREPNEQYF. DNA of the CDR3: TGTGCCAGCAGACCCAAGCGGGAGCCAAACGAGCAGTACTTC. The chain has TRBV2 and TRBJ2-7; TRBD2 agrees at 8 bases. The CDR3 has 14 amino acids. V shed 6 bases and J 5 bases; nucleotides not matched to a gene: 9. CDR1 is SNHLY, CDR2 FYNNEI, per germline. Supplemented by reference TRBV2 and TRBJ2-7, the full variable domain reads EPEVTQTPSHQVTQMGQEVILRCVPISNHLYFYWYRQILGQKVEFLVSFYNNEISEKSEIFDDQFSVERPDGSNFTLKIRSTKLEDSAMYFCASRPKREPNEQYFGPGTRLTVT.

This rearrangement joins TRBV7-6 to TRBJ1-1, with D perhaps TRBD1 (6 bases). CDR3 length: 11 residues. V gave up 5 bases and J gave up 10 bases, with 11 bases separating them. Germline V gene lookup returns CDR1 SGHVS and CDR2 FNYEAQ. Here the CDR3 DNA reads TGTGCCAGCAGCAGGGGGGACGGAGCTTTCTTT. It is translated as CASSRGDGAFF.

This clonotype has just a few counts. The V gene is TRBV19, the J gene TRBJ2-6; 7 bases map to TRBD1. The CDR3 runs to 14 residues. Germline V gene data show CDR1 as LNHDA and CDR2 as SQIVND (reference sequence). With V trimmed by 6 bases and J by 4 bases, 3 bases remained unmatched. Written as DNA, the CDR3 is TGTGCCAGTAGCAAGGGACAGGGGGCCAACGTCCTGACTTTC. It codes for CASSKGQGANVLTF. The full variable domain, completed using reference TRBV19 and TRBJ2-6, is DGGITQSPKYLFRKEGQNVTLSCEQNLNHDAMYWYRQDPGQGLRLIYYSQIVNDFQKGDIAEGYSVSREKKESFPLTVTSAQKNPTAFYLCASSKGQGANVLTFGAGSRLTVL.

The gene calls are TRBV29-1 and TRBJ1-5; 7 bases are a match to TRBD1. Germline trimming cut 5 bases from V and 7 bases from J; bases unmatched to any gene: 5. CDR3 length: 12 residues. Germline lookup yields CDR1 SQVTM and CDR2 ANQGSEA. This CDR3 is CSVPQGGQPQHF. The CDR3 region has the DNA TGCAGCGTTCCCCAGGGGGGGCAGCCCCAGCATTTT.

This clonotype was recorded many times. The gene calls are TRBV2 and TRBJ1-3; perhaps TRBD1 as D (6 bases). In germline, CDR1 is SNHLY, CDR2 FYNNEI. The V and J ends lost 5 bases and 4 bases respectively, with 12 bases between them. The CDR3 length is 14 residues. The CDR3 region has the DNA TGTGCCAGCAGTTTACAGGGAAGAGGAAACACCATATATTTT. This sequence encodes CASSLQGRGNTIYF.

This clonotype was counted many times. The rearrangement links TRBV3-1 to TRBJ2-5; D ambiguous. The V end lost 0 bases, the J end lost 5 bases, and 7 bases lay between the germline ends. The CDR3 runs 13 residues. Germline CDR1 reads LGHDT; CDR2 reads YNNKEL (reference sequence). The CDR3 here is CASSQDPSETQYF. As DNA, the CDR3 is TGTGCCAGCAGCCAAGATCCCAGCGAGACCCAGTACTTC.

This clonotype was seen at least ten times. DNA for the CDR3: TGCGCCAGCAGTGTAGACCCATCAGCCACTGAAGCTTTCTTT. Translated, it gives CASSVDPSATEAFF. The chain recombines TRBV10-1 with TRBJ1-1; D not certain. The CDR3 is 14 residues long. Germline lookup yields CDR1 WNHNN and CDR2 SYGVQD (reference sequence). The ends were cut back, 4 bases at V and 4 bases at J, with 13 bases in the middle.

This clonotype was seen repeatedly, ten times or more. The chain carries TRBV5-8 and TRBJ1-1; D may be TRBD1 (6 bases). This CDR3 spans 14 amino acids. Germline V gene lookup returns CDR1 SGHTS and CDR2 YDEGEE. The ends were cut back, 1 base at V and 5 bases at J, with 12 bases in the middle. The CDR3 reads CASSLRTGTTEAFF. DNA for the CDR3: TGTGCCAGCAGCTTGAGAACAGGGACAACTGAAGCTTTCTTT.

The chain employs TRBV2 and TRBJ1-2, with D unclear. The germline V gene has CDR1 SNHLY and CDR2 FYNNEI. Trimming took off 1 base at V and 0 bases at J, with 9 bases between the two ends. The CDR3 has 15 residues. The CDR3 DNA sequence: TGTGCCAGCAGTGAAGTTGCAGCTACTAACTATGGCTACACCTTC. Protein: CASSEVAATNYGYTF.

Written as DNA, the CDR3 is TGCAGCGTTGGGTCACAGGGGGCAGTGAACACTGAAGCTTTCTTT. Amino acid sequence: CSVGSQGAVNTEAFF. The genes are TRBV29-1 and TRBJ1-1; 9 nucleotides align to TRBD1. This CDR3 region has 15 residues. J gave up 0 bases and V 4 bases, and 6 bases lay outside the gene matches. Per the germline V gene, CDR1 is SQVTM and CDR2 is ANQGSEA.

This clonotype was seen a few times. V gene TRBV20-1 combines with J gene TRBJ2-7; a weak D match, TRBD2 (5 bases). Germline V gene lookup returns CDR1 DFQATT and CDR2 SNEGSKA (reference sequence). This CDR3 has 10 residues. Trimming stripped 3 bases from V and 9 bases from J, with 9 bases between. This CDR3 reads CSASSRGQYF. The CDR3 bases are TGCAGTGCTAGTAGTCGGGGGCAGTACTTC.

This clonotype came up a few times. V and J are TRBV24-1 and TRBJ1-2, with a weak D call TRBD1 (5 bases). The CDR3 is made up of 17 amino acids. Germline-derived CDR1 and CDR2 are KGHDR and SFDVKD. Trimming took off 4 bases at V and 6 bases at J, with 23 bases between the two ends. CDR3 nucleotide sequence: TGTGCCACCAGTGACGCCTCTTCATTCGGGGACGTAGATGGCTACACCTTC. This codes for CATSDASSFGDVDGYTF.

The chain links TRBV5-1 to TRBJ2-7; 9 bases agree with TRBD1. CDR1 and CDR2 from the germline V gene are SGHRS and YFSETQ. This CDR3 has 14 residues. V trimming: 3 bases; J trimming: 6 bases; junction bases outside the gene matches: 7. This chain's CDR3 is CASSSGQGSSEQYF. CDR3 DNA: TGCGCCAGCAGCTCAGGACAGGGGAGTTCCGAGCAGTACTTC.

The rearrangement links TRBV2 to TRBJ1-1, with unresolved D. The CDR3 length is 11 residues. V was clipped by 10 bases and J by 5 bases, with 11 bases between them. Per germline, CDR1 SNHLY and CDR2 FYNNEI. CDR3 in amino acids: CATKGRTEAFF. CDR3 in DNA: TGTGCCACCAAAGGGAGGACTGAAGCTTTCTTT.